The 20 T cell receptor beta chains in this list originate from one sample, sequenced in a study of blood T cells in healthy people across ages. With a J-beta primer mix and a sample-barcoded 5' primer, a second PCR ran about 6 to 11 cycles. TCRdb re-derived calls from the 5' RACE reads in MiXCR, one entry per CDR3 protein. The table includes some 710,000 distinct CDR3 sequences, around a fifth detected once. Sequencing was performed on blood. The receptor set was obtained from a man between 65 and 85 years old in good health.

V is TRBV4-2 and J is TRBJ2-5, with 9 nucleotides matching TRBD2. The J call may be faulty, since TRBJ2-1 better matches the DNA end. The CDR3 is 14 residues long. Germline V gives CDR1 LGHNA, CDR2 YNFKEQ. In DNA, the CDR3 is TGTGCCAGCAGCCAAGATCTAGCGGGGACTGAGCAGTTCTTC. Residues: CASSQDLAGTEQFF.

There are a few counts of this clonotype. The chain has TRBV20-1 and TRBJ1-1; tentatively, D is TRBD1 (6 bases). The CDR3 is 13 amino acids. Trimming shortened V by 8 bases and J by 1 base, and 14 bases separated the two germline ends. Germline V lookup: CDR1 DFQATT, CDR2 SNEGSKA (reference sequence). The CDR3 DNA sequence: TGCAGTCGGACCACAGGGCCGAACACTGAAGCTTTCTTT. Protein sequence: CSRTTGPNTEAFF.

This clonotype has ten or more counts. The rearrangement joins TRBV5-5 to TRBJ2-3, with D unresolved. The CDR3 runs to 15 residues. The V gene's germline CDR1 is SGHKS and CDR2 YYEKEE (reference sequence). V lost 0 bases to trimming and J lost 0 bases, with 8 bases between them. In nucleotides, the CDR3 is TGTGCCAGCAGCTTGGTCGTGACTAGCACAGATACGCAGTATTTT. This gives the protein CASSLVVTSTDTQYF.

This rearrangement joins TRBV7-2 to TRBJ2-5, with 13 bases matching TRBD2. Per the germline V gene, CDR1 is SGHTA and CDR2 is FQGNSA. V trimming: 0 bases; J trimming: 9 bases; junction bases outside the gene matches: 4. The CDR3 sequence is 15 residues long. The CDR3: CASSLAGTSGEAQYF. DNA for the CDR3: TGTGCCAGCAGCTTAGCCGGGACTAGCGGGGAAGCCCAGTACTTC.

This clonotype was counted only a few times. This chain links TRBV10-3 with TRBJ2-7, with 14 bases fitting TRBD2. V was clipped by 2 bases and J by 2 bases; unmatched bases: 8. CDR3 size: 18 residues. Germline assignment: CDR1 ENHRY and CDR2 SYGVKD. The CDR3 DNA is TGTGCCATCAGTGAGCCGGGACTAGCGGGGGATAGTACCTACGAGCAGTACTTC. Translating gives CAISEPGLAGDSTYEQYF.

The rearrangement uses TRBV27 and TRBJ2-5, with TRBD1 identical over 8 bases. The V and J ends lost 4 bases and 1 base, in that order; junction bases with no gene match: 5. The CDR3 length is 15 residues. Germline CDR1 is MNHEY and CDR2 is SMNVEV (reference sequence). Here the CDR3 reads CASSSQGGPQETQYF. The DNA for the CDR3 is TGTGCCAGCAGTTCACAGGGGGGACCCCAAGAGACCCAGTACTTC.

The rearrangement links TRBV11-2 to TRBJ2-1; 7 bases align to TRBD2. The DNA end lines up better with TRBJ2-7; the J call may be wrong. This CDR3 is 13 amino acids long. CDR1 and CDR2 from the germline V gene are SGHAT and FQNNGV. The CDR3 region is CASSFRTSYEQYF. The CDR3 coding sequence is TGTGCCAGCAGCTTCAGGACTAGTTACGAGCAGTACTTC.

The table lists this clonotype with a few counts. The rearrangement links TRBV18 to TRBJ2-1; 7 bases fit TRBD2. CDR3 length: 17 amino acids. Per germline, CDR1 KGHSH and CDR2 LQKENI. V shed 6 bases, J shed 2 bases, and the junction held 13 bases outside the gene matches. The CDR3 coding sequence is TGTGCCAGCTCGCAAATGACAAGCGGGGTACCCTACAATGAGCAGTTCTTC. It translates to CASSQMTSGVPYNEQFF.

This clonotype was observed a few times. The chain combines TRBV20-1 with TRBJ1-2, with D perhaps TRBD1 (5 bases). Trimming shortened V by 6 bases and J by 4 bases, and 15 bases separated the two germline ends. CDR3 length: 13 amino acids. In germline, CDR1 is DFQATT, CDR2 SNEGSKA (reference sequence). The CDR3 DNA reads as TGCAGTGCGGCAAGGCAGGGACTCTATGGCTACACCTTC. Residues: CSAARQGLYGYTF.

This clonotype appeared many times. The rearrangement links TRBV11-3 to TRBJ1-1; D is unresolved. V lost 4 bases to trimming and J lost 4 bases, with 10 bases between them. This CDR3 is built from 13 residues. The germline V gene has CDR1 SGHNT and CDR2 YENEEA. CDR3 DNA: TGTGCCAGCAGCTACCCATTTAGCACTGAAGCTTTCTTT. Amino acid sequence: CASSYPFSTEAFF. The variable domain in full, completed from reference TRBV11-3 and TRBJ1-1, reads EAGVVQSPRYKIIEKKQPVAFWCNPISGHNTLYWYLQNLGQGPELLIRYENEEAVDDSQLPKDRFSAERLKGVDSTLKIQPAELGDSAVYLCASSYPFSTEAFFGQGTRLTVV.

The chain joins TRBV29-1 to TRBJ2-7, with D hard to call. V gave up 4 bases and J gave up 4 bases, with 17 bases separating them. There are 14 residues in the CDR3. CDR1 is SQVTM and CDR2 is ANQGSEA in the germline V gene. This CDR3 reads CSVAIVNLPYEQYF. CDR3 nucleotides: TGCAGCGTTGCAATAGTGAACCTACCTTACGAGCAGTACTTC.

The sample holds many counts of this clonotype. This chain joins TRBV12-3 or TRBV12-4 and TRBJ1-2, with D perhaps matching TRBD1 (5 bases). V was shortened by 0 bases and J by 4 bases, with 15 bases between the two germline ends. The CDR3 spans 16 residues. CDR3 DNA: TGTGCCAGCAGTTTAGCGCGAGGGGCTCAGGTCTATGGCTACACCTTC. Translation gives CASSLARGAQVYGYTF.

The CDR3 nucleotides read TGTGCCAGCTCACCACTGGGTTCCGGGGAGCTGTTTTTT. This gives the protein CASSPLGSGELFF. The rearrangement joins TRBV18 to TRBJ2-2; no reliable D call. Trimming took off 1 base at V and 6 bases at J, with 6 bases between the two ends. The CDR3 contains 13 residues. Germline V gene lookup returns CDR1 KGHSH and CDR2 LQKENI.

This clonotype showed up just a few times. CDR3 protein: CASSLIGQGHNEQFF. Here the CDR3 DNA reads TGTGCCAGCAGCTTGATCGGACAGGGGCACAATGAGCAGTTCTTC. The V and J genes are TRBV11-2 and TRBJ2-1; TRBD1 matches 9 bases. V was pared by 3 bases and J by 5 bases, with 5 bases of the junction left unmatched. CDR1 is SGHAT, CDR2 FQNNGV, per germline. The CDR3 runs to 15 residues.

This chain connects TRBV7-2 to TRBJ1-2; D unresolved. The CDR3 sequence is 13 residues long. Trimming removed 1 base at V and 4 bases at J, with 7 bases between. CDR1 is SGHTA and CDR2 is FQGNSA in the germline V gene. CDR3 region: CASSLGFGYGYTF. The CDR3 nucleotides read TGTGCCAGCAGCTTAGGGTTCGGCTATGGCTACACCTTC.

This clonotype was detected a few times. This chain uses TRBV7-9 with TRBJ2-4; D ambiguous. CDR3 length: 14 residues. Germline CDR1 and CDR2: SEHNR and FQNEAQ (reference sequence). Trimming shortened V by 8 bases and J by 1 base, and 12 bases separated the two germline ends. CDR3 loop: CASEDGQAKNIQYF. The CDR3 DNA sequence: TGTGCCAGCGAGGACGGGCAGGCCAAAAACATTCAGTACTTC.

This chain uses TRBV7-9 with TRBJ2-1; D is unresolved. Germline V CDR1 and CDR2: SEHNR, FQNEAQ (reference sequence). The CDR3 sequence is 11 residues long. V was cut by 8 bases and J by 9 bases, with 11 bases left in between. CDR3 in DNA: TGTGCCAGCGGCCTTGCCATTGAGCAGTTCTTC. Amino acids: CASGLAIEQFF.

The rearrangement links TRBV20-1 to TRBJ2-5, with D perhaps given as TRBD1 or TRBD2 (6 bases each). CDR3 length: 14 amino acids. Germline values: CDR1 DFQATT, CDR2 SNEGSKA (reference sequence). V lost 3 bases and J 4 bases, leaving 15 bases between the germline ends. CDR3 DNA sequence: TGCAGTGCTAGGGTTACAGGGAGGAGAGAGACCCAGTACTTC. Translated, it gives CSARVTGRRETQYF.

This clonotype has just a few counts. The CDR3 DNA sequence: TGTGCCAGCAGCTCGGGCGGGAGCTCAGATACGCAGTATTTT. Translation: CASSSGGSSDTQYF. The chain employs TRBV7-9 and TRBJ2-3, with 7 bases that match TRBD2. With V trimmed by 4 bases and J by 4 bases, 5 bases remained unmatched. CDR3 length: 14 residues. CDR1 and CDR2 (germline): SEHNR, FQNEAQ (reference sequence).

The chain employs TRBV18 and TRBJ2-3; D gene unclear. With 3 bases removed from V and 5 bases from J, the gap between germline ends came to 6 bases. The CDR3 spans 12 residues. Germline CDR1 and CDR2: KGHSH and LQKENI. CDR3 in DNA: TGTGCCAGCTCACCTAGGGAAGATACGCAGTATTTT. It codes for CASSPREDTQYF.